These 30 T cell receptor beta chains were all obtained from the same sample, sequenced in a study of blood T cells in healthy people across ages. Combining a sample-barcoded 5' primer with a J-beta primer mix, a second PCR ran for 7 to 11 cycles. TCRdb independently ran MiXCR on the 5' RACE reads; one entry per CDR3 protein. The sample carries roughly 860,000 distinct CDR3 sequences, 62% recorded once. Sequencing used blood. The receptors stem from a man aged 30 to 39 in good health.

This chain joins TRBV20-1 and TRBJ2-7; 7 bases line up with TRBD2. CDR1 DFQATT and CDR2 SNEGSKA come from the germline V gene (reference sequence). This CDR3 contains 14 residues. After removal of 1 base from V and 2 bases from J, the junction contained 5 bases not matched to a gene. The CDR3 sequence: CSARVIGGAYEQYF. In nucleotides, the CDR3 is TGCAGTGCTAGAGTTATTGGGGGGGCCTACGAGCAGTACTTC.

The rearrangement uses TRBV29-1 and TRBJ2-5; 8 nucleotides line up with TRBD1. Germline V gives CDR1 SQVTM, CDR2 ANQGSEA. Unmatched junction bases numbered 7, after V lost 3 bases and J lost 7 bases. This CDR3 spans 13 amino acids. The CDR3 reads CSVERQGLWTQYF. The CDR3 DNA reads as TGCAGCGTTGAGCGACAGGGGCTTTGGACCCAGTACTTC.

The rearrangement links TRBV2 to TRBJ2-2; D is perhaps TRBD1 (6 bases). The CDR3 contains 12 residues. V lost 8 bases to trimming and J lost 6 bases, with 10 bases between them. Germline lookup yields CDR1 SNHLY and CDR2 FYNNEI. Written as DNA, the CDR3 is TGTGCCAGCGGCTGGGGGCCCGGGGAGCTGTTTTTT. This codes for CASGWGPGELFF.

The chain combines TRBV24-1 with TRBJ2-3; 7 nucleotides match TRBD1. This CDR3 has 17 amino acids. V trimming: 1 base; J trimming: 1 base; junction bases outside the gene matches: 7. Germline CDR1 reads KGHDR; CDR2 reads SFDVKD. CDR3 residues: CATSDFAVQGGTDTQYF. The CDR3 bases are TGTGCCACCAGTGATTTCGCTGTTCAGGGGGGCACAGATACGCAGTATTTT.

This chain joins TRBV11-2 and TRBJ1-2; D not certain. The CDR3 totals 14 residues. The ends were cut back, 0 bases at V and 2 bases at J, with 7 bases in the middle. The germline gives CDR1 SGHAT, CDR2 FQNNGV. The CDR3: CASSLDAPNYGYTF. DNA for the CDR3: TGTGCCAGCAGCTTAGATGCACCGAACTATGGCTACACCTTC.

This clonotype was picked up one time. This chain uses TRBV6-2 or TRBV6-3 with TRBJ2-3, with D perhaps TRBD2 (6 bases). The CDR3 is 19 residues long. Per the germline V gene, CDR1 is MNHEY and CDR2 is SVGEGT. Trimming removed 3 bases at V and 0 bases at J, with 22 bases between. Here the CDR3 reads CASSYLGGIFKSSTDTQYF. CDR3 nucleotides: TGTGCCAGCAGTTATCTCGGCGGGATCTTTAAATCTAGCACAGATACGCAGTATTTT.

This clonotype was seen more than once but under ten times. The chain uses TRBV28 and TRBJ2-5; TRBD1 matches at 8 bases. Germline V lookup: CDR1 MDHEN, CDR2 SYDVKM. The CDR3 covers 15 residues. Unmatched junction bases numbered 10, after V lost 6 bases and J lost 4 bases. CDR3 in amino acids: CASSQTQGALETQYF. The DNA of the CDR3 is TGTGCCAGCAGCCAAACTCAGGGGGCATTAGAGACCCAGTACTTC.

This clonotype appeared a few times. The rearrangement uses TRBV7-9 and TRBJ1-1; D is possibly TRBD1 (5 bases). Germline V CDR1 and CDR2: SEHNR, FQNEAQ (reference sequence). The CDR3 sequence is 16 residues long. Deletions cut 5 bases from V and 2 bases from J, with 18 bases between. CDR3 nucleotides: TGTGCCAGCAGCCCCCCCACGACAGACCGAAACACTGAAGCTTTCTTT. This sequence encodes CASSPPTTDRNTEAFF.

The chain employs TRBV27 and TRBJ1-2; the D is unclear. V shed 6 bases and J shed 4 bases, with 15 bases lying between them. CDR1 MNHEY and CDR2 SMNVEV come from the germline V gene (reference sequence). There are 14 residues in the CDR3. CDR3 in amino acids: CASRPSAGSYGYTF. As DNA, the CDR3 is TGTGCCAGCAGGCCATCGGCGGGATCCTATGGCTACACCTTC.

This clonotype was counted a few times. At one of its ends the junction is not consistent with the germline gene, which may arise from a read error. V gene TRBV7-7 combines with J gene TRBJ2-7, with 10 positions matching TRBD1. The V gene's germline CDR1 is SSHAT and CDR2 FNYEAQ (reference sequence). This CDR3 has 15 amino acids. The CDR3 nucleotides are TGTGCTAGCAGCTTAGGACAGGGGGATTCCTACGAGCAGTACTTC. It is translated as CASSLGQGDSYEQYF.

For the CDR3, the DNA is TGTGCCAGCAGCGTAAGGGCTAGCGGGAACGGGCAGTACTTC. This gives the protein CASSVRASGNGQYF. This chain connects TRBV9 to TRBJ2-7; 9 bases map to TRBD2. V was pared by 1 base and J by 9 bases, with 8 bases of the junction left unmatched. The CDR3 totals 14 residues. From germline, CDR1 is SGDLS and CDR2 YYNGEE.

In its sample, this clonotype was seen a few times. The chain employs TRBV4-3 and TRBJ1-4; 9 nucleotides align to TRBD1. The CDR3 is 15 residues long. Germline-derived CDR1 and CDR2 are LGHNA and YSLEER. V lost 2 bases, J lost 15 bases, and 13 bases stayed unmatched. Here the CDR3 reads CASSQYRGQGERMFF. For the CDR3, the DNA is TGCGCCAGCAGCCAATACAGGGGGCAGGGGGAAAGGATGTTTTTT.

The V gene is TRBV29-1, the J gene TRBJ1-2, with a weak D call TRBD1 (5 bases). V gave up 6 bases and J gave up 7 bases, with 12 bases separating them. From germline, CDR1 is SQVTM and CDR2 ANQGSEA. The CDR3 consists of 11 residues. CDR3: CSVDIELGYTF. The CDR3, as DNA: TGCAGCGTGGACATAGAGCTTGGCTACACCTTC.

Regarding this clonotype: The junction differs from germline at one of its ends, possibly a read error. The rearrangement joins TRBV20-1 to TRBJ2-1; 9 nucleotides align to TRBD2. CDR3 length: 14 amino acids. Germline CDR1 reads DFQATT; CDR2 reads SNEGSKA (reference sequence). CDR3 amino acids: CGATGGGGYNEQFF. The CDR3 coding sequence is TGCGGTGCTACAGGCGGGGGGGGGTACAATGAGCAGTTCTTC.

V usage is TRBV28 and J usage is TRBJ2-1, with TRBD2 matching over 8 bases. The germline CDR1 and CDR2 sequences are MDHEN and SYDVKM. The CDR3 contains 14 residues. The J segment lost 11 bases and the V segment lost 8 bases, leaving 14 bases of the junction unmatched. This CDR3 reads CASYPGGGGYKQFF. The CDR3 nucleotides are TGTGCCAGCTATCCGGGGGGCGGGGGGTATAAGCAGTTCTTC.

The rearrangement joins TRBV2 to TRBJ1-1; D remains unclear. Trimming took off 8 bases at V and 0 bases at J, with 13 bases between the two ends. This CDR3 spans 14 amino acids. Germline lookup yields CDR1 SNHLY and CDR2 FYNNEI. In nucleotides, the CDR3 is TGTGCCAGCTGCCGAGGGCAGTTGAACACTGAAGCTTTCTTT. This translates into CASCRGQLNTEAFF.

The chain is built from TRBV28 and TRBJ2-7; D is perhaps TRBD2 (6 bases). V lost 8 bases and J 1 base, leaving 15 bases between the germline ends. The CDR3 is made up of 14 amino acids. CDR1 is MDHEN, CDR2 SYDVKM, per germline. This chain's CDR3 is CASERAGRSYEQYF. CDR3 in DNA: TGTGCCAGCGAGCGGGCGGGGAGGTCCTACGAGCAGTACTTC.

This chain links TRBV5-6 with TRBJ2-4; D might be TRBD1 (6 bases). Germline V gene data show CDR1 as SGHDT and CDR2 as YYEEEE. The CDR3 is 16 amino acids. Trimming removed 1 base from V and 2 bases from J, with 13 bases in between. CDR3 residues: CASSLHRELTKNIQYF. In DNA form, the CDR3 reads TGTGCCAGCAGCTTGCACAGGGAGTTGACCAAAAACATTCAGTACTTC.

This chain joins TRBV6-2 or TRBV6-3 and TRBJ2-6; TRBD1 might be the D (6 bases). The germline V gene has CDR1 MNHEY and CDR2 SVGEGT. Trimming took 6 bases from V and 2 from J, leaving 17 bases between them. The CDR3 spans 17 residues. The CDR3 region has the DNA TGTGCCAGCAGACGCACGACAGGTGAGGCTGGGGCCAACGTCCTGACTTTC. Its translation is CASRRTTGEAGANVLTF.

V is TRBV18 and J is TRBJ2-7; D perhaps matches TRBD1 (6 bases). CDR1 and CDR2 (germline): KGHSH, LQKENI. The CDR3 is made up of 15 amino acids. V was trimmed by 6 bases and J by 0 bases, leaving 15 bases between them. The CDR3 reads CASSASRGSSYEQYF. Written as DNA, the CDR3 is TGTGCCAGCTCCGCCTCCAGGGGAAGCTCCTACGAGCAGTACTTC. The full variable domain, rest sourced from reference TRBV18 and TRBJ2-7, is NAGVMQNPRHLVRRRGQEARLRCSPMKGHSHVYWYRQLPEEGLKFMVYLQKENIIDESGMPKERFSAEFPKEGPSILRIQQVVRGDSAAYFCASSASRGSSYEQYFGPGTRLTVT.

J is TRBJ2-2 and V is TRBV20-1; the match to TRBD2 covers 7 bases. Trimming took 6 bases from V and 1 from J; bases not matched to a gene: 2. The CDR3 contains 13 residues. CDR1 is DFQATT, CDR2 SNEGSKA, per germline (reference sequence). CDR3 bases: TGCAGTGCGGGAGGGCAGAACACCGGGGAGCTGTTTTTT. Residues: CSAGGQNTGELFF.

The rearrangement uses TRBV6-1 and TRBJ1-2; possible D gene TRBD1, 5 bases. Germline loops: CDR1 MNHNS, CDR2 SASEGT. The CDR3 length is 14 residues. Trimming left V 1 base short and J 4 bases short, with 10 bases between. CDR3 DNA: TGTGCCAGCAGTGAAGAAGGCAGGGCCTATGGCTACACCTTC. This sequence encodes CASSEEGRAYGYTF.

This clonotype came up a few times. The V gene is TRBV7-2, the J gene TRBJ2-3, with D uncertain. Germline assignment: CDR1 SGHTA and CDR2 FQGNSA. CDR3 size: 16 residues. V lost 1 base and J 1 base, leaving 12 bases between the germline ends. This chain's CDR3 is CASSLVSDTRTDTQYF. The CDR3 region has the DNA TGTGCCAGCAGCTTAGTCAGCGACACCCGCACAGATACGCAGTATTTT.

The chain uses TRBV29-1 and TRBJ2-7; the D gene could be TRBD1 or TRBD2 (6 bases each). Germline V lookup: CDR1 SQVTM, CDR2 ANQGSEA. The V and J ends lost 4 bases and 6 bases respectively, with 13 bases between them. This CDR3 region has 12 residues. CDR3: CSVVEGGREQYF. CDR3 DNA sequence: TGCAGCGTTGTGGAGGGGGGACGCGAGCAGTACTTC.

A few counts support this clonotype. The rearrangement joins TRBV7-2 to TRBJ2-5; D may be TRBD2 (7 bases). Looked up from germline, CDR1 is SGHTA and CDR2 is FQGNSA. This CDR3 contains 13 residues. Trimming removed 8 bases from V and 5 bases from J, with 15 bases in between. The CDR3 sequence: CASSRGHGETQYF. DNA of the CDR3: TGTGCCAGCTCGCGGGGGCATGGGGAGACCCAGTACTTC.

V usage is TRBV20-1 and J usage is TRBJ2-6, with D uncertain. V gave up 0 bases and J gave up 4 bases, with 10 bases separating them. CDR1 and CDR2 from the germline V gene are DFQATT and SNEGSKA (reference sequence). The CDR3 length is 15 residues. This chain's CDR3 is CSARDQRSGANVLTF. CDR3 nucleotides: TGCAGTGCTAGAGATCAGCGTTCGGGGGCCAACGTCCTGACTTTC.

J is TRBJ2-7 and V is TRBV6-6; TRBD1 matches at 7 bases. V gave up 1 base and J gave up 7 bases; unmatched junction bases: 10. The CDR3 spans 15 residues. Germline-derived CDR1 and CDR2 are MNHNY and SVGAGI (reference sequence). CDR3 in DNA: TGTGCCAGCAGTTACTTCTACAGGGGTGAGAGGGAGCAGTACTTC. This gives the protein CASSYFYRGEREQYF.

In its sample, this clonotype was seen many times. V usage is TRBV7-2 and J usage is TRBJ2-7, with 7 nucleotides matching TRBD2. The ends lost 1 base at V and 6 bases at J; junction bases unmatched: 3. Germline V gives CDR1 SGHTA, CDR2 FQGNSA. This CDR3 has 13 amino acids. CDR3 DNA sequence: TGTGCCAGCAGCTTAGTGGGAGGGCGCGAGCAGTACTTC. As protein: CASSLVGGREQYF.

The V call is TRBV7-9, the J call TRBJ2-2; unclear D gene. The CDR3 runs to 16 residues. V shed 1 base and J shed 3 bases, with 12 bases lying between them. Germline V gene data show CDR1 as SEHNR and CDR2 as FQNEAQ (reference sequence). The CDR3 protein is CASSLGQERYTGELFF. As DNA, the CDR3 is TGTGCCAGCAGCTTAGGGCAGGAACGTTACACCGGGGAGCTGTTTTTT. The complete variable domain, with remaining parts taken from reference TRBV7-9 and TRBJ2-2, reads DTGVSQNPRHKITKRGQNVTFRCDPISEHNRLYWYRQTLGQGPEFLTYFQNEAQLEKSRLLSDRFSAERPKGSFSTLEIQRTEQGDSAMYLCASSLGQERYTGELFFGEGSRLTVL.

V gene TRBV5-1 combines with J gene TRBJ2-3, with D possibly TRBD2 on 5 matching bases. The V gene's germline CDR1 is SGHRS and CDR2 YFSETQ. Trimming cost V 2 bases and J 2 bases, with 12 bases left between them. The CDR3 has 15 amino acids. CDR3 amino acids: CASSLRTYFTDTQYF. The DNA of the CDR3 is TGCGCCAGCAGCTTAAGGACTTATTTCACAGATACGCAGTATTTT.